This is a list of T cell receptor beta chains from one sample in a study of blood T cell repertoires in COVID-19. Libraries were prepared by immunoSEQ multiplex PCR; TCRdb keeps only in-frame clonotypes and omits some of them. The repertoire includes more than 85,000 clones, approximately 87% of them detected once, and around a sixth sits in the top ten. Specimen: peripheral blood. The receptors shown here come from a woman between 55 and 75 years old with acute or convalescent COVID-19. Both conserved end residues are trimmed from each CDR3.

CDR3 length,J gene,V gene,CDR3 protein
13,TRBJ2-7,TRBV7-2,ASSFGEGVPYEQY
13,TRBJ1-1,TRBV9,ASSPLGQGWTEAF
12,TRBJ2-7,TRBV2,ASSTGTSPYEQY
13,TRBJ1-2,TRBV19,ASSIEAGWPYGYT
11,TRBJ2-5,TRBV18,ASSPGAKETQY
11,TRBJ1-2,TRBV7-2,ASSLEQYYGYT
16,TRBJ2-6,TRBV7-9,ASSTLRDRGPGANVLT
13,TRBJ1-1,TRBV12-2,GGRTSWAMNTEAF
11,TRBJ1-3,TRBV7-2,ASAQGTGNTIY
12,TRBJ2-7,TRBV11-2,ASSLASGGYEQY
13,TRBJ2-1,TRBV10-3,AISLSGRPDNEQF
14,TRBJ2-7,TRBV21-1,ASSKGPGGCSYEQY
14,TRBJ2-6,TRBV19,ASSIARFSGANVLT
9,TRBJ1-1,TRBV12-3/TRBV12-4,ASSRQGPAF
12,TRBJ1-1,TRBV5-1,ASRVDRGDTEAF
11,TRBJ2-5,TRBV5-1,ASSLSRSETQY
11,TRBJ2-1,TRBV7-3,ASSLDWNNEQF
14,TRBJ2-1,TRBV11-2,ASSLEGGSSYNEQF
14,TRBJ1-3,TRBV19,ASSATGEYSGNTIY
13,TRBJ2-2,TRBV19,ASGGDREATGELF
12,TRBJ1-5,TRBV7-9,ASSLQGYNQPQH
10,TRBJ1-1,TRBV20-1,SGSKGGAEAF
13,TRBJ2-5,TRBV28,ASGQQERFAKTQY
8,TRBJ1-1,TRBV20-1,SAIRGEAF
14,TRBJ2-3,TRBV4-2,ASSQGAGGPGDTQY
11,TRBJ1-2,TRBV5-6,ASSLVSNYGYT
16,TRBJ2-1,TRBV6-4,ASSEFGSGADSYNEQF
13,TRBJ1-4,TRBV6-5,ASKEAGQPNEKLF
12,TRBJ1-3,TRBV28,ASSPPKPGDTIY
11,TRBJ2-1,TRBV6-2/TRBV6-3,ASSRSTYNEQF
14,TRBJ2-3,TRBV5-4,ASSLRTGPRRDTQY
14,TRBJ2-2,TRBV9,ASSGLYRGSSGELF
15,TRBJ1-3,TRBV19,ASSIFPRQNSGNTIY
12,TRBJ1-1,TRBV7-8,ASSAYRGPVEAF
12,TRBJ1-2,TRBV5-1,ASMSSPLNYGYT
15,TRBJ2-7,TRBV10-1,ASSDSGTGASRHEQY
14,TRBJ2-7,TRBV3-1/TRBV3-2,ASSQRLPGRVREQY
11,TRBJ1-1,TRBV6-2/TRBV6-3,ASSSEMNTEAF
10,TRBJ2-7,TRBV27,ASASATYEQY
11,TRBJ1-2,TRBV7-9,ASSPDSRGGYT
9,TRBJ2-5,TRBV12-3/TRBV12-4,ASSSGKTQY
12,TRBJ1-3,TRBV28,ASTPGQLGNTIY
15,TRBJ2-7,TRBV28,ASRSAAGTGNSYEQY
15,TRBJ2-6,TRBV6-4,ASSFGTGGAGANVLT
14,TRBJ2-1,TRBV19,ASSTSPWTRRDEQF
12,TRBJ2-2,TRBV9,ASSVAGDTGELF
10,TRBJ2-3,TRBV2,ASRDFTDTQY
13,TRBJ2-5,TRBV24-1,ATSDPKRAAETQY
13,TRBJ1-5,TRBV6-5,ASMGRQVSNQPQH
13,TRBJ1-3,TRBV5-4,ASSLGTGSGNTIY
12,TRBJ2-7,TRBV5-8,ASSGGDSSYEQY
14,TRBJ2-3,TRBV19,ASSDVSAGNTDTQY
13,TRBJ1-1,TRBV19,ASSIGGQGVEKAF
11,TRBJ1-2,TRBV12-3/TRBV12-4,ASGSGRAGSYT